The clone carrying this T cell receptor beta chain turned up a few times. Antigen: not known. The PCR ran on 60 Vbeta and 13 Jbeta primers. The table came from immunoSEQ multiplex PCR; TCRdb's copy has only in-frame clones and leaves some out. Altogether about 150,000 clones are present, 60% to 85% being singletons, with the ten largest covering around 1.5%. Unmatched junction bases numbered 6, after V lost 7 bases and J lost 0 bases. This CDR3 comprises 15 residues. Germline V gene sequence: CDR1 MNHNS, CDR2 SASEGT. This specimen comes from a study of cytomegalovirus exposure and HLA in healthy donors. Study-wide results and limits: A later analysis showed TCR association rates differing by HLA locus, peaking at DRB1 and lowest at HLA-C. A missense DCLRE1C variant was associated with V- and J-gene trimming of TCR beta chains in a later analysis, and an independent cohort replicated the association.

The chain is built from TRBV6-1 and TRBJ1-5; 7 nucleotides agree with TRBD1. The TCR sequence derives from a woman in her thirties in good health and CMV-seronegative. The sequencing sample was made of PBMCs. CDR3 sequence reads: CASKGQEHSNQPQHF. CDR3 bases: TGTGCCAGCAAAGGACAGGAGCATAGCAATCAGCCCCAGCATTTT.